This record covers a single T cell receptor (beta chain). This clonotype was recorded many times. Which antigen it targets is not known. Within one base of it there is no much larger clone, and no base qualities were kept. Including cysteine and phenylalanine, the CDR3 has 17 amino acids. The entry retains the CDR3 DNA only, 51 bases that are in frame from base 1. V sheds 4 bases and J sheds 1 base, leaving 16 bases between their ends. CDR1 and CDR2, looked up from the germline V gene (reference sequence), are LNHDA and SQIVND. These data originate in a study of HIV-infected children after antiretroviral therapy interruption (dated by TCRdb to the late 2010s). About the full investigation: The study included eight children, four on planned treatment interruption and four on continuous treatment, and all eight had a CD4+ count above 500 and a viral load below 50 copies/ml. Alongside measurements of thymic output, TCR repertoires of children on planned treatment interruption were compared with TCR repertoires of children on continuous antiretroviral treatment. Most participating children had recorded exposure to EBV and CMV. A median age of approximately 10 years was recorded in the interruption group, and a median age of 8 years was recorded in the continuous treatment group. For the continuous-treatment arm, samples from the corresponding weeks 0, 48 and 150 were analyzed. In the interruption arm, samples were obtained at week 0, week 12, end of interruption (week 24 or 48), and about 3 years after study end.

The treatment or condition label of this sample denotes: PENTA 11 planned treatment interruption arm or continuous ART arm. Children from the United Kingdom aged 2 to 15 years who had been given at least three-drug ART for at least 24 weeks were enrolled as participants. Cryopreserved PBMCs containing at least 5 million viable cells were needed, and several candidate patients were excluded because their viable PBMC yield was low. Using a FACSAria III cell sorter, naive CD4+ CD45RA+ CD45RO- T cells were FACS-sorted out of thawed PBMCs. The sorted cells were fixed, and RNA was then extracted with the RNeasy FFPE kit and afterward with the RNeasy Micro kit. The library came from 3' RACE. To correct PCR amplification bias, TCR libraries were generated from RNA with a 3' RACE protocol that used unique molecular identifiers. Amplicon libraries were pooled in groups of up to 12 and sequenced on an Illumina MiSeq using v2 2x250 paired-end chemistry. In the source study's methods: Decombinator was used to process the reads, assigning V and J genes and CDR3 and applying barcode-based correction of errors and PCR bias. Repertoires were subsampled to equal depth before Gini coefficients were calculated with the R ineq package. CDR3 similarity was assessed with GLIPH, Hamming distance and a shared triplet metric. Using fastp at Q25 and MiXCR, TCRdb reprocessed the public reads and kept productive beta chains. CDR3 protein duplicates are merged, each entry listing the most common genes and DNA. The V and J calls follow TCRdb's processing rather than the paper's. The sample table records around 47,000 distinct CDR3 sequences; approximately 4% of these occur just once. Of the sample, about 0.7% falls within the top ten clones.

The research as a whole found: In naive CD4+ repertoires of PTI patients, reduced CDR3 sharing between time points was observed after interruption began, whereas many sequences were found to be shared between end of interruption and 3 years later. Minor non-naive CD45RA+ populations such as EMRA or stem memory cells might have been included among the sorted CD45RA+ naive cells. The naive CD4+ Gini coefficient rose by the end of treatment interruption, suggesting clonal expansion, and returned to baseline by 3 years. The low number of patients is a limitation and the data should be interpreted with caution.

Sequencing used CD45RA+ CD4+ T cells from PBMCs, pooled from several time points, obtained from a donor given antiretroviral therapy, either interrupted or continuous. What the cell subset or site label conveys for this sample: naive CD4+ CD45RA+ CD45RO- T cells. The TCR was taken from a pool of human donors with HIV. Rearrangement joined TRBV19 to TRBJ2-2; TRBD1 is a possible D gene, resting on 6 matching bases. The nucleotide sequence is TGTGCCAGTAGTACCGGGACATGGAGACAGAACACCGGGGAGCTGTTTTTT. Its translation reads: CASSTGTWRQNTGELFF.